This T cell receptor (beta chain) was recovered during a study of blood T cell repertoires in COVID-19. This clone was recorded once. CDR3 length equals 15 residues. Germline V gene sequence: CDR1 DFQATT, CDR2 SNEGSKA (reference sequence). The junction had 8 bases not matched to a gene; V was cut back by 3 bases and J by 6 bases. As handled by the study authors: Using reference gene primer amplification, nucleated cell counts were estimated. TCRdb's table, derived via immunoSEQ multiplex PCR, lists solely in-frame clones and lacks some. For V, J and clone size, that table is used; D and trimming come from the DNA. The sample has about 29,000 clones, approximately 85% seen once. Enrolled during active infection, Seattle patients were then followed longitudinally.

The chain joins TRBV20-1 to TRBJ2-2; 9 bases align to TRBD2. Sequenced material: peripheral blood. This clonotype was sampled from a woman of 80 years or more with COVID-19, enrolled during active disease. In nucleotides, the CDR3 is TGCAGTGCTAGTTTCCCTAGCGGGGCCCCCGGGGAGCTGTTTTTT. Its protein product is CSASFPSGAPGELFF.